One T cell receptor (beta chain) is described in this entry. What it binds is not known. The data were obtained in a study of long-term antiretroviral therapy in people with HIV. Study outcomes and limitations: Blood specimens, gathered between about 2003 and 2018, were possibly obtained under older ART regimens.

Germline V gene sequence: CDR1 SQVTM, CDR2 ANQGSEA. This CDR3 contains 15 residues. V was pared by 0 bases and J by 6 bases, with 15 bases between. Survey-level immunoSEQ v3.0 assays were run. Sequencing used immunoSEQ multiplex PCR; TCRdb keeps in-frame clones, though not all of them. The sample includes 20,000 to 30,000 clones, about 79% seen only once; the top ten take roughly 2.3%. J is TRBJ2-1 and V is TRBV29-1, with D possibly matching TRBD2 (6 bases). This material consisted of unsorted PBMCs, taken 3 years after starting antiretroviral therapy. The sequence derives from a man aged 50 or older with HIV. The CDR3 reads CSVEEFRLTSNEQFF. The CDR3 nucleotides are TGCAGCGTTGAAGAATTTCGGTTGACTAGCAATGAGCAGTTCTTC.